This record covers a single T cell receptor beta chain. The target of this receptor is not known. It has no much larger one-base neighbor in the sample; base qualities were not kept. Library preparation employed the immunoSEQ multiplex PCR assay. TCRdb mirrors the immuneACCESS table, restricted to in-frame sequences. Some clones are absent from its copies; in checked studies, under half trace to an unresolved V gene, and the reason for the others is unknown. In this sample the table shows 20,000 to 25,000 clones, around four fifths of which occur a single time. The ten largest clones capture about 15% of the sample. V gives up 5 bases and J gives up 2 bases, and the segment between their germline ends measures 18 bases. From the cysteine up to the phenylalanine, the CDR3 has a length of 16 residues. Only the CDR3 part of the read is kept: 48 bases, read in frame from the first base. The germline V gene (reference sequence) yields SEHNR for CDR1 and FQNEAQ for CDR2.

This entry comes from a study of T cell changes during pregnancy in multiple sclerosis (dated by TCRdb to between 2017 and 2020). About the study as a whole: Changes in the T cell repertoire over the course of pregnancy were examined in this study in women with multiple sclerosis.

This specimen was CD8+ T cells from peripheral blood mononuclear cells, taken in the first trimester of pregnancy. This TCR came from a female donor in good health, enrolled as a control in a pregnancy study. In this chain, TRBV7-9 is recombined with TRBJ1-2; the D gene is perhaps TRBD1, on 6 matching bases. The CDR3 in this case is CASSPTGPSGNYGYTF. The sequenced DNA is TGTGCCAGCAGCCCGACAGGCCCCAGTGGGAACTATGGCTACACCTTC.